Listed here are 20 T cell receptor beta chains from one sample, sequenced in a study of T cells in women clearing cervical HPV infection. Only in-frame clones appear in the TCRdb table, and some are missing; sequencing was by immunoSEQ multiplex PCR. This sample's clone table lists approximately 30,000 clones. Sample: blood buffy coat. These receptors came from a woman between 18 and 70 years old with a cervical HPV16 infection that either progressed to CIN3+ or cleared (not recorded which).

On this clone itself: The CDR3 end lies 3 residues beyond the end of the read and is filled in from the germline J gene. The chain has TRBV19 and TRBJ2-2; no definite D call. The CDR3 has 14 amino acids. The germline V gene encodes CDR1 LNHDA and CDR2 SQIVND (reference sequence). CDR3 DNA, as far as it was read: TGTGCCAGTAGTATAGAGGGCGCTAATGAAAAG. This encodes CASSIEGANEK. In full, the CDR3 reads CASSIEGANEKLFF. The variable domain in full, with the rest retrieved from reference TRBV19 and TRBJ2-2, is DGGITQSPKYLFRKEGQNVTLSCEQNLNHDAMYWYRQDPGQGLRLIYYSQIVNDFQKGDIAEGYSVSREKKESFPLTVTSAQKNPTAFYLCASSIEGANEKLFFGEGSRLTVL.

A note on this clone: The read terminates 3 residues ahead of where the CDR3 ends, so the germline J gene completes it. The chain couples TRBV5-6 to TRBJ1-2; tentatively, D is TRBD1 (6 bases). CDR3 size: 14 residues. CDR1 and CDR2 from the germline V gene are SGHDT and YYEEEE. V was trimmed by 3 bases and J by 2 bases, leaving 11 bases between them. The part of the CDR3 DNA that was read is TGTGCCAGCAGCTCCTTCACAGGGAACTATGGC. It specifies CASSSFTGNYG. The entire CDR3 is CASSSFTGNYGYTF.

Incomplete CDR3 DNA: TGTGCCAGCAGTGACTCTCCGACTAGCGGGGTTGGTGATACG. This translates into CASSDSPTSGVGDT. The complete CDR3 sequence is CASSDSPTSGVGDTQYF. This sequence joins TRBV6-4 and TRBJ2-3; 11 positions match TRBD2. The CDR3 end is not reached by the read, which stops 3 residues before it; the germline J gene fills it in. V was pared by 0 bases and J by 6 bases, with 8 bases of the junction left unmatched. Germline CDR1 is MRHNA and CDR2 is SNTAGT. The CDR3 contains 17 residues.

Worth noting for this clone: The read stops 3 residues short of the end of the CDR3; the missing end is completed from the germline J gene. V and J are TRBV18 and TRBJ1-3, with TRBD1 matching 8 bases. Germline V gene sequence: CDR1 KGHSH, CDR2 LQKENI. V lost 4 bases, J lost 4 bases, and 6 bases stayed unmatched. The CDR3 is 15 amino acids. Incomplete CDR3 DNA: TGTGCCAGCTCACAAGGACAGGGCGAAGGAAACACC. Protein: CASSQGQGEGNT. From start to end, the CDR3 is CASSQGQGEGNTIYF. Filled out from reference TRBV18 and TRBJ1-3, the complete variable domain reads NAGVMQNPRHLVRRRGQEARLRCSPMKGHSHVYWYRQLPEEGLKFMVYLQKENIIDESGMPKERFSAEFPKEGPSILRIQQVVRGDSAAYFCASSQGQGEGNTIYFGEGSWLTVV.

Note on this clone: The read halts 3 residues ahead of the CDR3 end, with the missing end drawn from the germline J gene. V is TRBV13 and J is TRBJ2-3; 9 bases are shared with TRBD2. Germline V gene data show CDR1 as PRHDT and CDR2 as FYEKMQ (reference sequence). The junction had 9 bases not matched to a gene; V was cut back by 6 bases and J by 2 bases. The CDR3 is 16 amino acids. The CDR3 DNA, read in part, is TGTGCCAGCAGTAGGGCGGGAGGGAGTATCACAGATACG. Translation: CASSRAGGSITDT. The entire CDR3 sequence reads CASSRAGGSITDTQYF.

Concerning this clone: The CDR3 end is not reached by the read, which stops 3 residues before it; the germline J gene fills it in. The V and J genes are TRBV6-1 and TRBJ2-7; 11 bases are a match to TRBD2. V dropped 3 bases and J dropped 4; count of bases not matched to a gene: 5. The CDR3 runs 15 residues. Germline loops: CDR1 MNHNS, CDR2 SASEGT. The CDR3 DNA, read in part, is TGTGCCAGCAGTGAGTGGGCTAGCGGGAGGTACGAG. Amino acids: CASSEWASGRYE. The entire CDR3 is CASSEWASGRYEQYF.

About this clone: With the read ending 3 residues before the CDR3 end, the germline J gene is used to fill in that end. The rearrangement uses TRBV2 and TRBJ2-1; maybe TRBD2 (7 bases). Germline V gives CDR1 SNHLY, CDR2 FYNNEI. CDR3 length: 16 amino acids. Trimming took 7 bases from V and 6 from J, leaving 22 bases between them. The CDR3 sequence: CASTQGGGRVPNEQFF. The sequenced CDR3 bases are TGTGCCAGCACCCAAGGGGGGGGCCGAGTCCCCAATGAG.

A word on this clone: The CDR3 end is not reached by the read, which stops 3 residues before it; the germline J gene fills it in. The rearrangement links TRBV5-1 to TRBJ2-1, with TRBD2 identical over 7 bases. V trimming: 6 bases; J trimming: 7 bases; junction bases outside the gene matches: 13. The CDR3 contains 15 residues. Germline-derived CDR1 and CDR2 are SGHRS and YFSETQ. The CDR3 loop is CASTPTSLPGNEQFF. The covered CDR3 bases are TGCGCCAGCACCCCGACTAGCCTACCGGGGAATGAG.

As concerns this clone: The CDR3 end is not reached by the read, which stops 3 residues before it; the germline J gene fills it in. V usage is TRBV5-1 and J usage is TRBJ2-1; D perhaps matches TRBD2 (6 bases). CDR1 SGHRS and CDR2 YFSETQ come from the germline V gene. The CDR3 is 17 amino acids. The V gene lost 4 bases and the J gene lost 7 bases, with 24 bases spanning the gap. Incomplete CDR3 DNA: TGCGCCAGCAGCCAACCTCCGGGGAGGCCAAAGAGAAATGAG. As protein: CASSQPPGRPKRNE. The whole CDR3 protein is CASSQPPGRPKRNEQFF.

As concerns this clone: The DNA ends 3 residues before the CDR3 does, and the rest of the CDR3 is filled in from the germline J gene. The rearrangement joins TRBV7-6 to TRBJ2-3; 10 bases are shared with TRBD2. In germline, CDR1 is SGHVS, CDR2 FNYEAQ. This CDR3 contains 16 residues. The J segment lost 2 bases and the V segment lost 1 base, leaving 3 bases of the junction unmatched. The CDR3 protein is CASSLGLAGPTDTQYF. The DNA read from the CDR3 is TGTGCCAGCAGCTTAGGACTAGCGGGCCCCACAGATACG.

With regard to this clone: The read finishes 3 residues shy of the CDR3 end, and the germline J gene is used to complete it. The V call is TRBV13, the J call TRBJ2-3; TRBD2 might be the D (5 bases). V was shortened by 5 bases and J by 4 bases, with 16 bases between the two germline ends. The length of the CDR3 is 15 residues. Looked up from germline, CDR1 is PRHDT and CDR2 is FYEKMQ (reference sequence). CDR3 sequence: CASSVRSAVSDTQYF. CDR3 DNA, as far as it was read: TGTGCCAGCAGCGTTCGATCAGCGGTCTCAGATACG.

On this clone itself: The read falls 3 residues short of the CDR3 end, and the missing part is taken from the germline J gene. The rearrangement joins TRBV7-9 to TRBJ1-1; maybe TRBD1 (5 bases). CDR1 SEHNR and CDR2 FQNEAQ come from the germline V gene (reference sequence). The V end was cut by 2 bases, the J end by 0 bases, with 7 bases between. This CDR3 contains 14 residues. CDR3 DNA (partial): TGTGCCAGCAGCTTACGAGGGGTGAACACTGAA. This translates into CASSLRGVNTE. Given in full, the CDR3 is CASSLRGVNTEAFF.

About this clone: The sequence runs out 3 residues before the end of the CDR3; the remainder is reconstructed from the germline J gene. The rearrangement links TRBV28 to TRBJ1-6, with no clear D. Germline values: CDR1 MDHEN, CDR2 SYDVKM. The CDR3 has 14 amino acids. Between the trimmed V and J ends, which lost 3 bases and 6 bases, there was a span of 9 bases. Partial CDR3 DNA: TGTGCCAGCAGTTTGGCGGGCTCTAATTCACCC. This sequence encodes CASSLAGSNSP. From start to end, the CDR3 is CASSLAGSNSPLHF.

The CDR3 DNA, read in part, is TGCAGTGCTAGAGCCGACAGGGGGAACACC. Encoded protein: CSARADRGNT. In full, the CDR3 reads CSARADRGNTIYF. V is TRBV20-1 and J is TRBJ1-3; 9 bases line up with TRBD1. The sequenced fragment ends 3 residues before the CDR3 boundary, so the rest is inferred from the germline J gene. Germline V gene data show CDR1 as DFQATT and CDR2 as SNEGSKA (reference sequence). The CDR3 contains 13 residues. Trimming removed 1 base from V and 7 bases from J; junction bases left unmatched: 2.

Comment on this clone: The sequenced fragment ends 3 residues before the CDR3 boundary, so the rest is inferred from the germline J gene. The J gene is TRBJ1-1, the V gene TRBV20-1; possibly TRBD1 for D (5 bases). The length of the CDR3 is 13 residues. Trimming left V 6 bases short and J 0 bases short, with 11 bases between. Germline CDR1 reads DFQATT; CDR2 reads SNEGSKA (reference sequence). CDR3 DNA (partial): TGCAGTGCCGCAGGGTACGTGAACACTGAA. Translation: CSAAGYVNTE. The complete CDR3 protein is CSAAGYVNTEAFF.

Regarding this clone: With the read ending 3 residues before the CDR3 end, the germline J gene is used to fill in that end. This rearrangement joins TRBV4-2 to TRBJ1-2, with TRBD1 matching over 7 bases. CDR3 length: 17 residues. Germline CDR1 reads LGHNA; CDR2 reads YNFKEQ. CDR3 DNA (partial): TGTGCCAGCAGCCAAGCGAGGGGGAACAGGGGAGGGGAGGGC. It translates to CASSQARGNRGGEG. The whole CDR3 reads CASSQARGNRGGEGYTF.

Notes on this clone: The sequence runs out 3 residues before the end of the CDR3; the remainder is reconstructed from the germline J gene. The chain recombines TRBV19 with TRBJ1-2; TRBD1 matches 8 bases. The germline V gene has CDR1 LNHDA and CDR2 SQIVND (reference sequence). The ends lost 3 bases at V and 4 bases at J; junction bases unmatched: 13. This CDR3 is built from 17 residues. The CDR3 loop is CASSMRGQVGYGYGYTF. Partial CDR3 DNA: TGTGCCAGTAGTATGAGGGGACAGGTGGGTTACGGCTATGGC.

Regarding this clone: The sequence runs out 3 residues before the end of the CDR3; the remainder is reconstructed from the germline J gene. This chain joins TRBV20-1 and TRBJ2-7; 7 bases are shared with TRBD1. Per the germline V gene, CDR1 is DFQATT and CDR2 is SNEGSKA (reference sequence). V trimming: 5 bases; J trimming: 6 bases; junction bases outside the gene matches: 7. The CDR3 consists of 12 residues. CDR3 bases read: TGCAGTGCTGCGACAGGGTTTGGCGAG. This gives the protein CSAATGFGE. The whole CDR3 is CSAATGFGEQYF.

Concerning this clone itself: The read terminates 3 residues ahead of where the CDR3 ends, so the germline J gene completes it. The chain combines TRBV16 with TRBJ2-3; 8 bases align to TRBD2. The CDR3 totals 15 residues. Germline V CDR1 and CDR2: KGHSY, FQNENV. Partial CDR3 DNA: TGTGCCAGCAGCCCCCTCCAGACTAGCGAAGAGACG. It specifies CASSPLQTSEET. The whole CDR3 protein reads CASSPLQTSEETQYF.

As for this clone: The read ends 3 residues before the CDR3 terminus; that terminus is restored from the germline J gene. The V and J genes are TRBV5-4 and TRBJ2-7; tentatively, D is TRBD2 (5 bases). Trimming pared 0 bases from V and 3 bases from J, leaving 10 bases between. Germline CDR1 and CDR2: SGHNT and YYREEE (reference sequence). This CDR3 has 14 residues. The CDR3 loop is CASSLDSGSYEQYF. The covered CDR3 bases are TGTGCCAGCAGCTTGGACTCGGGGAGCTACGAG.